Presented here are 20 T cell receptor beta chains from one specimen sequenced in a study of monozygotic twins with inflammatory bowel disease (dated by TCRdb to the late 2010s). Libraries came from 5' RACE. The sequencer was an Illumina HiSeq 2500. The reads, reprocessed by TCRdb, yield one row per CDR3 protein sequence and no DNA. The sample has over 150,000 distinct CDR3 sequences on record. The top ten clones comprise roughly 2.3% of the sample. The source material was blood. The receptors derive from a human donor with ulcerative colitis or Crohn's disease, or a healthy co-twin of an affected twin (not recorded which).

The J gene is TRBJ1-1, the V gene TRBV4-2; TCRdb outputs TRBD1, but without DNA this stays unchecked. The CDR3 length is 16 residues. Germline V gene sequence: CDR1 LGHNA, CDR2 YNFKEQ. This CDR3 is CASSQEWTGGLAEAFF.

J is TRBJ1-1 and V is TRBV6-1. CDR3 size: 13 residues. Looked up from germline, CDR1 is MNHNS and CDR2 is SASEGT. This chain's CDR3 is CASSAGLYGEAFF.

This sequence joins TRBV5-1 and TRBJ2-3; the D call from TCRdb, TRBD1, cannot be confirmed without DNA. The CDR3 extends over 14 amino acids. Germline values: CDR1 SGHRS, CDR2 YFSETQ. CDR3 in amino acids: CASSLGGEADTQYF.

This chain connects TRBV5-6 to TRBJ1-2. In germline, CDR1 is SGHDT, CDR2 YYEEEE. The CDR3 extends over 12 amino acids. This chain's CDR3 is CASSRVNYGYTF. The full variable domain, its missing parts supplied by reference TRBV5-6 and TRBJ1-2, is DAGVTQSPTHLIKTRGQQVTLRCSPKSGHDTVSWYQQALGQGPQFIFQYYEEEERQRGNFPDRFSGHQFPNYSSELNVNALLLGDSALYLCASSRVNYGYTFGSGTRLTVV.

The rearrangement links TRBV19 to TRBJ2-2; there is no DNA to check the TCRdb D call of TRBD1. This CDR3 is built from 12 residues. The V gene's germline CDR1 is LNHDA and CDR2 SQIVND (reference sequence). This CDR3 reads CASTMGVGELFF.

The chain links TRBV5-1 to TRBJ1-6. The CDR3 is 13 amino acids. Germline-derived CDR1 and CDR2 are SGHRS and YFSETQ. The CDR3 loop reads CASSFILGSPLHF. The entire variable domain, with the rest obtained from reference TRBV5-1 and TRBJ1-6, is as follows: KAGVTQTPRYLIKTRGQQVTLSCSPISGHRSVSWYQQTPGQGLQFLFEYFSETQRNKGNFPGRFSGRQFSNSRSEMNVSTLELGDSALYLCASSFILGSPLHFGNGTRLTVT.

The chain recombines TRBV7-9 with TRBJ2-1. The CDR3 runs 15 residues. Germline assignment: CDR1 SEHNR and CDR2 FQNEAQ (reference sequence). CDR3 loop: CASSLTGNSYNEQFF.

The chain recombines TRBV12-3 or TRBV12-4 with TRBJ1-1. This CDR3 is built from 12 residues. The CDR3 here is CASSLSSVEAFF.

The rearrangement links TRBV20-1 to TRBJ1-6; the D call of TRBD1 rests on TCRdb alone, since no DNA is present to check it. The CDR3 is 14 amino acids. Per germline, CDR1 DFQATT and CDR2 SNEGSKA (reference sequence). The CDR3 loop is CSAGGHGRNSPLHF.

The chain employs TRBV5-4 and TRBJ2-1; the TCRdb call, TRBD1, lacks DNA for checking. The CDR3 totals 15 residues. Germline assignment: CDR1 SGHNT and CDR2 YYREEE (reference sequence). CDR3 sequence: CASSLGRGSPGEQFF.

The J gene is TRBJ2-5, the V gene TRBV12-3 or TRBV12-4; TCRdb's assignment of TRBD2 cannot be checked, as there is no DNA. The CDR3 spans 15 residues. The CDR3: CASSNGTSGYGTQYF.

The chain recombines TRBV6-1 with TRBJ2-6; TCRdb names TRBD2, which stays unverified in the absence of DNA. Germline CDR1 reads MNHNS; CDR2 reads SASEGT. This CDR3 comprises 17 residues. This chain's CDR3 is CASSRSPGLSGANVLTF.

The chain carries TRBV6-2 or TRBV6-3 and TRBJ2-7. There are 12 residues in the CDR3. Germline V CDR1 and CDR2: MNHEY, SVGEGT. The CDR3 loop reads CASGSNSYEQYF.

V and J are TRBV7-2 and TRBJ2-7. The CDR3 runs to 13 residues. CDR1 and CDR2 (germline): SGHTA, FQGNSA. CDR3 amino acids: CASSLMGKNEQYF.

The V and J genes are TRBV19 and TRBJ1-1; the D call from TCRdb, TRBD1, cannot be confirmed without DNA. Germline V lookup: CDR1 LNHDA, CDR2 SQIVND (reference sequence). The CDR3 is 14 residues long. The CDR3 reads CASSATGAITEAFF. Supplemented by reference TRBV19 and TRBJ1-1, the full variable domain reads DGGITQSPKYLFRKEGQNVTLSCEQNLNHDAMYWYRQDPGQGLRLIYYSQIVNDFQKGDIAEGYSVSREKKESFPLTVTSAQKNPTAFYLCASSATGAITEAFFGQGTRLTVV.

The chain recombines TRBV3-1 with TRBJ2-2; TCRdb lists TRBD2, though no DNA is available to test this call. This CDR3 has 17 amino acids. Germline V gene sequence: CDR1 LGHDT, CDR2 YNNKEL (reference sequence). The CDR3 loop reads CASSQVSGGEYTGELFF.

The J gene is TRBJ2-7, the V gene TRBV28; the D call of TRBD1 rests on TCRdb alone, since no DNA is present to check it. The CDR3 totals 13 residues. In germline, CDR1 is MDHEN, CDR2 SYDVKM. The CDR3: CASSPPGVTVQYF. The whole variable domain, remainder taken from reference TRBV28 and TRBJ2-7, is DVKVTQSSRYLVKRTGEKVFLECVQDMDHENMFWYRQDPGLGLRLIYFSYDVKMKEKGDIPEGYSVSREKKERFSLILESASTNQTSMYLCASSPPGVTVQYFGPGTRLTVT.

The chain joins TRBV20-1 to TRBJ1-5; TCRdb outputs TRBD1, but without DNA this stays unchecked. CDR1 and CDR2 (germline): DFQATT, SNEGSKA (reference sequence). This CDR3 region has 13 residues. The CDR3 sequence: CSARGQTHQPQHF.

This chain links TRBV5-4 with TRBJ2-5; as DNA is missing, the TRBD2 call by TCRdb cannot be tested. The length of the CDR3 is 15 residues. Germline V CDR1 and CDR2: SGHNT, YYREEE (reference sequence). This CDR3 reads CASSLISGRAETQYF.

The chain combines TRBV5-6 with TRBJ2-2; TCRdb's D call of TRBD1 is untestable without DNA. CDR3 length: 13 amino acids. CDR1 SGHDT and CDR2 YYEEEE come from the germline V gene. The CDR3 region is CASSTGGSGELFF.